Each of the 10 T cell receptor beta chains below was sequenced from the same sample in a study of T cell responses to AZD1222 COVID-19 vaccine. TCRdb's table, derived via immunoSEQ multiplex PCR, lists solely in-frame clones and lacks some. The data show around 200,000 clones, around 88% seen once. This material consisted of peripheral blood, taken on day 0 of AZD1222 vaccination. The receptor set was obtained from an adult in good health.

The gene calls are TRBV5-4 and TRBJ2-3; D perhaps matches TRBD2 (6 bases). Trimming cost V 1 base and J 1 base, with 13 bases left between them. Germline-derived CDR1 and CDR2 are SGHNT and YYREEE (reference sequence). CDR3 length equals 16 residues. The CDR3 DNA sequence: TGTGCCAGCAGCTTGAAGGGGCGGGATGGCACAGATACGCAGTATTTT. This translates into CASSLKGRDGTDTQYF.

V and J are TRBV3-1 (or the pseudogene TRBV3-2) and TRBJ1-5; 8 nucleotides match TRBD1. J was trimmed by 11 bases and V by 2 bases; bases with no gene match: 5. Germline values: CDR1 LGHDT, CDR2 YNNKEL (reference sequence). The length of the CDR3 is 13 residues. Written as DNA, the CDR3 is TGTGCCAGCAGCCAACAGGGGGCCGAGGCCCAGCATTTT. Translation gives CASSQQGAEAQHF.

The CDR3 protein is CASSYSSDGVHDQPQHF. The DNA for the CDR3 is TGTGCCAGCAGTTACTCGTCTGACGGGGTACACGATCAGCCCCAGCATTTT. The V and J genes are TRBV6-2 or TRBV6-3 and TRBJ1-5; D unclear. This CDR3 spans 17 amino acids. Germline V CDR1 and CDR2: MNHEY, SVGEGT. Between the trimmed V and J ends, which lost 0 bases and 5 bases, there was a span of 17 bases.

The CDR3 region is CASSLDSVYYEQYF. CDR3 DNA: TGTGCCAGCAGCTTAGACTCCGTCTATTACGAGCAGTACTTC. This chain connects TRBV11-2 to TRBJ2-7; D not certain. This CDR3 has 14 amino acids. Germline CDR1 reads SGHAT; CDR2 reads FQNNGV. With 0 bases removed from V and 4 bases from J, the gap between germline ends came to 10 bases.

The DNA for the CDR3 is TGTGCCAGCAGCTTAGGTGGGGTCGGGCAGTACTTC. Its translation: CASSLGGVGQYF. The rearrangement joins TRBV7-2 to TRBJ2-7, with unresolved D. The CDR3 length is 12 residues. The ends were cut back, 1 base at V and 9 bases at J, with 10 bases in the middle. Germline CDR1 SGHTA, CDR2 FQGNSA.

The chain is built from TRBV11-2 and TRBJ2-1, with TRBD2 identical over 11 bases. The junction had 3 bases not matched to a gene; V was cut back by 5 bases and J by 3 bases. Germline V gives CDR1 SGHAT, CDR2 FQNNGV. The CDR3 loop spans 15 amino acids. The CDR3 DNA is TGTGCCAGCAGCGAGGGACTAGCGGTCTACAATGAGCAGTTCTTC. It specifies CASSEGLAVYNEQFF.

This clone was seen more than once but under ten times. This rearrangement joins TRBV14 to TRBJ2-1, with TRBD2 matching 8 bases. The V segment lost 6 bases and the J segment 0 bases; nucleotides outside the gene matches: 4. CDR3 size: 15 residues. Germline V CDR1 and CDR2: SGHDN, FVKESK. CDR3 bases: TGTGCCAGCAGGGCAACTAGCGGCTCCTACAATGAGCAGTTCTTC. Its protein is CASRATSGSYNEQFF.

The rearrangement links TRBV24-1 to TRBJ1-2; D unclear. CDR3 length equals 14 residues. Looked up from germline, CDR1 is KGHDR and CDR2 is SFDVKD. V lost 8 bases to trimming and J lost 3 bases, with 15 bases between them. The DNA for the CDR3 is TGTGCCACCACACCTGTGAATATGGACTATGGCTACACCTTC. This gives the protein CATTPVNMDYGYTF.

This rearrangement joins TRBV4-1 to TRBJ1-6; 7 bases line up with TRBD1. V was pared by 2 bases and J by 8 bases, with 6 bases of the junction left unmatched. CDR1 and CDR2 (germline): MGHRA, YSYEKL. The CDR3 extends over 15 amino acids. CDR3 in amino acids: CASSQRTGEYSPLHF. In DNA, the CDR3 is TGCGCCAGCAGCCAAAGAACAGGGGAATATTCACCCCTCCACTTT.

This chain links TRBV30 with TRBJ1-6; D call uncertain. The CDR3 extends over 14 amino acids. In germline, CDR1 is GTSNPN, CDR2 SVGIG (reference sequence). V was clipped by 0 bases and J by 14 bases, with 17 bases between them. CDR3 sequence reads: CAWSVGPGIRALHF. CDR3 sequence (DNA): TGTGCCTGGAGTGTAGGTCCCGGGATTCGGGCCCTCCACTTT.